This T cell receptor (beta chain) was retrieved from a study of cytomegalovirus exposure and HLA in healthy donors. Across the study: The Caucasian-associated ancestry cluster held over 80% of over 350 genotyped donors.

The CDR3 extends over 17 amino acids. Germline V gene data show CDR1 as SNHLY and CDR2 as FYNNEI. The junction had 16 bases not matched to a gene; V was cut back by 4 bases and J by 6 bases. The PCR contained 60 Vbeta and 13 Jbeta primers. Produced via immunoSEQ multiplex PCR; TCRdb's table is partial and in-frame only. Among 150,000 to 200,000 clones listed, 75% to 80% were seen once. The sequencing sample was made of PBMCs. The receptor was derived from a woman younger than 45 in good health and CMV-seropositive. The chain uses TRBV2 and TRBJ2-3; 7 nucleotides match TRBD2. CDR3 DNA: TGTGCCAGCAGTGCCCCTGGGAGCGGGGCGGCCCATGATACGCAGTATTTT. Its translation is CASSAPGSGAAHDTQYF.